The 10 T cell receptor beta chains reported below all come from one sample, sequenced in a study of somatic mutations in cytotoxic T cells in rheumatoid arthritis. TCRdb keeps only in-frame clones here, not all; method: immunoSEQ multiplex PCR. Of some 14,000 clones in the sample, about 81% were seen once. Sequencing was performed on CD8+ T cells sorted from blood. These receptors all come from an adult with rheumatoid arthritis.

The V call is TRBV7-9, the J call TRBJ2-5; a possible D gene is TRBD2 (6 bases). Germline V gene data show CDR1 as SEHNR and CDR2 as FQNEAQ (reference sequence). Trimming left V 5 bases short and J 7 bases short, with 20 bases between. The CDR3 covers 15 residues. CDR3 nucleotide sequence: TGTGCCAGCAGCCCTACCGGGAGCAGCTCTGGGACCCAGTACTTC. Its protein product is CASSPTGSSSGTQYF.

This clone was detected a few times. The rearrangement uses TRBV6-5 and TRBJ1-1; D possibly corresponds to TRBD1 (5 bases). Germline lookup yields CDR1 MNHEY and CDR2 SVGAGI. The ends were cut back, 7 bases at V and 5 bases at J, with 14 bases in the middle. The CDR3 is 13 amino acids. The CDR3 sequence is CASTWGEGTEAFF. Here the CDR3 DNA reads TGTGCCAGCACCTGGGGGGAGGGGACTGAAGCTTTCTTT.

V usage is TRBV18 and J usage is TRBJ2-7; possibly TRBD1 for D (6 bases). The CDR3 extends over 14 amino acids. Trimming pared 0 bases from V and 3 bases from J, leaving 9 bases between. Germline assignment: CDR1 KGHSH and CDR2 LQKENI. The CDR3 DNA follows: TGTGCCAGCTCACCACCTGGACAGAACTACGAGCAGTACTTC. Protein sequence: CASSPPGQNYEQYF.

This clone is large within its sample. The chain couples TRBV7-9 to TRBJ2-7; D remains unclear. The germline V gene has CDR1 SEHNR and CDR2 FQNEAQ (reference sequence). The CDR3 contains 13 residues. V was pared by 4 bases and J by 2 bases, with 9 bases between. The CDR3 loop reads CASSYSEAYEQYF. The CDR3 DNA reads TGTGCCAGCAGCTACTCAGAAGCCTACGAGCAGTACTTC.

The chain has TRBV19 and TRBJ2-5; D is perhaps TRBD1 (5 bases). The germline V gene has CDR1 LNHDA and CDR2 SQIVND (reference sequence). The CDR3 is made up of 16 amino acids. Trimming took 1 base from V and 1 from J, leaving 13 bases between them. The CDR3 sequence: CASSIGGGSFQETQYF. The CDR3 DNA reads TGTGCCAGTAGTATAGGGGGCGGTTCATTCCAAGAGACCCAGTACTTC.

The chain links TRBV6-1 to TRBJ2-1; D uncertain. This CDR3 spans 13 amino acids. In germline, CDR1 is MNHNS, CDR2 SASEGT. V was shortened by 3 bases and J by 8 bases, with 11 bases between the two germline ends. The CDR3 DNA reads TGTGCCAGCAGTGATTTGGGATGGGATGAGCAGTTCTTC. Protein: CASSDLGWDEQFF.

This sequence joins TRBV7-9 and TRBJ2-1; 7 bases align to TRBD1. The CDR3 covers 16 residues. J lost 6 bases, V lost 1 base, and 9 bases had no gene match. Germline V lookup: CDR1 SEHNR, CDR2 FQNEAQ (reference sequence). The CDR3 bases are TGTGCCAGCAGCTTAGGTGACAGGGAATATGGCAATGAGCAGTTCTTC. Its protein is CASSLGDREYGNEQFF. Drawing the rest from reference TRBV7-9 and TRBJ2-1, the complete variable domain is DTGVSQNPRHKITKRGQNVTFRCDPISEHNRLYWYRQTLGQGPEFLTYFQNEAQLEKSRLLSDRFSAERPKGSFSTLEIQRTEQGDSAMYLCASSLGDREYGNEQFFGPGTRLTVL.

The rearrangement joins TRBV27 to TRBJ2-5; perhaps TRBD2 as D (5 bases). Matching the DNA end better, TRBJ2-7 makes the J call doubtful. Germline V gives CDR1 MNHEY, CDR2 SMNVEV (reference sequence). The CDR3 spans 15 residues. Written as DNA, the CDR3 is TGTGCCAGCAGTTTGCTCGCCGGGGAGCCCTACGAGCAGTACTTC. As protein: CASSLLAGEPYEQYF.

This chain connects TRBV7-9 to TRBJ1-2; D remains ambiguous. Germline loops: CDR1 SEHNR, CDR2 FQNEAQ (reference sequence). V shed 0 bases and J shed 3 bases, with 5 bases lying between them. This CDR3 has 13 amino acids. The CDR3 spells CASSLAVDYGYTF. The CDR3 DNA reads as TGTGCCAGCAGCTTAGCCGTGGACTATGGCTACACCTTC.

The chain uses TRBV6-1 and TRBJ1-2; no clear D gene. The CDR3 totals 14 residues. Trimming took 5 bases from V and 2 from J, leaving 12 bases between them. Germline CDR1 and CDR2: MNHNS and SASEGT. The CDR3 DNA reads as TGTGCCAGCAGTCCCAACGCCGGGAACTATGGCTACACCTTC. Protein product: CASSPNAGNYGYTF.